This TCR beta chain was retrieved from a study of blood T cell repertoires in COVID-19. Study background: Samples of COVID-19 (acute and convalescent) were obtained from the United States, Italy and Spain. T cells, B-cell-depleted T cells, or PBMCs supplied cDNA or gDNA.

Original handling: Amplified reference gene primers provided the basis for estimating nucleated cell counts. This table comes from immunoSEQ multiplex PCR, and its TCRdb copy is limited to in-frame clones, with some not included. The DNA was the basis for D and trimming; V, J and clone size are from that table. The sample consists of hundreds of thousands of clones, about 87% of them appearing once. Germline CDR1 is LGHNA and CDR2 is YSLEER. CDR3 length equals 15 residues. After removal of 1 base from V and 10 bases from J, the junction contained 8 bases not matched to a gene. Study members were between about 18 and 89 years old and lived in approximately 25 US regions.

This TCR came from a woman under 40 with acute COVID-19. The specimen was PBMCs or T cells enriched from blood (not recorded which). This sequence joins TRBV4-3 and TRBJ2-1; 9 bases line up with TRBD2. In DNA form, the CDR3 reads TGCGCCAGCAGCCAAGGCGGGGGGGTCGGCCGGGAGCAGTTCTTC. Amino acids: CASSQGGGVGREQFF.